The 27 T cell receptor beta chains in this list originate from one sample, sequenced in a study of Ad26.COV2.S vaccination and SARS-CoV-2 variants. Treatment noted: over 15 received Ad26.COV2.S at low or high dose, single or two shots; roughly five received placebo; per-sample allocation not given. Samples were taken on day 63 after the first vaccine or placebo injection. Clones were sequenced by immunoSEQ multiplex PCR, and TCRdb holds only the in-frame ones, with some missing. Here the sample spans around 320,000 clones, 85% being singletons. Sample: peripheral blood, taken in a trial of Ad26.COV2.S vaccine versus placebo. These receptors originate from a person aged 18-65 years who received the Ad26.COV2.S COVID-19 vaccine or a placebo.

The gene calls are TRBV5-8 and TRBJ2-5; D possibly corresponds to TRBD2 (5 bases). Germline V gives CDR1 SGHTS, CDR2 YDEGEE. The CDR3 has 14 residues. V was trimmed by 10 bases and J by 5 bases, leaving 21 bases between them. CDR3 loop: CAAGRGDFLETQYF. In DNA form, the CDR3 reads TGTGCCGCCGGCCGGGGTGACTTTCTGGAGACCCAGTACTTC.

This clone has only a few counts. The chain links TRBV18 to TRBJ2-7; D not resolved. The ends were cut back, 0 bases at V and 0 bases at J, with 9 bases in the middle. The CDR3 sequence is 15 residues long. Germline V gene sequence: CDR1 KGHSH, CDR2 LQKENI. The CDR3 coding sequence is TGTGCCAGCTCACCACCCTCACGGAGCTCCTACGAGCAGTACTTC. Protein sequence: CASSPPSRSSYEQYF.

The genes are TRBV24-1 and TRBJ2-1; a possible D gene is TRBD2 (6 bases). The CDR3 has 11 amino acids. V was shortened by 9 bases and J by 4 bases, with 6 bases between the two germline ends. Germline assignment: CDR1 KGHDR and CDR2 SFDVKD. This chain's CDR3 is CATGLYNEQFF. Here the CDR3 DNA reads TGTGCCACCGGACTATACAATGAGCAGTTCTTC.

V and J are TRBV10-3 and TRBJ2-5; 9 nucleotides align to TRBD2. Germline assignment: CDR1 ENHRY and CDR2 SYGVKD. The CDR3 extends over 15 amino acids. After removal of 3 bases from V and 3 bases from J, the junction contained 5 bases not matched to a gene. In DNA form, the CDR3 reads TGTGCCATCAGTGAACCTAGCGGGGTCAAAGAGACCCAGTACTTC. It specifies CAISEPSGVKETQYF.

In this sample, this clone turned up a few times. The chain's CDR3 is CAISPADGAYGYTF. Here the CDR3 DNA reads TGTGCCATCAGCCCGGCGGACGGGGCATATGGCTACACCTTC. This rearrangement joins TRBV10-3 to TRBJ1-2, with D possibly TRBD1 on 5 matching bases. Trimming pared 6 bases from V and 5 bases from J, leaving 16 bases between. The CDR3 extends over 14 amino acids. Germline V CDR1 and CDR2: ENHRY, SYGVKD.

This chain links TRBV28 with TRBJ2-7; tentatively, D is TRBD1 (6 bases). The CDR3 covers 16 residues. In germline, CDR1 is MDHEN, CDR2 SYDVKM. V was clipped by 5 bases and J by 0 bases, with 17 bases between them. DNA of the CDR3: TGTGCCAGCAGTCCTCTCAGGACAGCCCTCTCCTACGAGCAGTACTTC. Protein: CASSPLRTALSYEQYF.

V and J are TRBV6-5 and TRBJ2-2; D call uncertain. Germline lookup yields CDR1 MNHEY and CDR2 SVGAGI. V was shortened by 6 bases and J by 4 bases, with 15 bases between the two germline ends. This CDR3 has 15 residues. The chain's CDR3 is CASRTIRQRTGELFF. CDR3 coding DNA: TGTGCCAGCAGAACAATCCGGCAGCGCACCGGGGAGCTGTTTTTT.

This clone was found many times. Other nucleotide sequences from this sample produce the same CDR3. This chain joins TRBV7-2 and TRBJ2-2; TRBD2 agrees at 13 bases. Germline V gene lookup returns CDR1 SGHTA and CDR2 FQGNSA. The CDR3 is 18 amino acids. V lost 1 base to trimming and J lost 3 bases; unmatched junction nucleotides: 5. In DNA, the CDR3 is TGTGCCAGCAGCTTAGACCGGACTAGCGGGGGCCACACCGGGGAGCTGTTTTTT. As protein: CASSLDRTSGGHTGELFF.

The J gene is TRBJ1-2, the V gene TRBV5-1, with D unclear. Germline V gene data show CDR1 as SGHRS and CDR2 as YFSETQ. This CDR3 has 15 residues. The V gene lost 0 bases and the J gene lost 3 bases, with 12 bases spanning the gap. CDR3 sequence (DNA): TGCGCCAGCAGCTTGGCCACGGGATTTGACTATGGCTACACCTTC. Its translation: CASSLATGFDYGYTF.

The chain employs TRBV6-2 or TRBV6-3 and TRBJ2-2; 11 positions match TRBD1. The CDR3 sequence is 17 residues long. Unmatched junction bases numbered 11, after V lost 5 bases and J lost 6 bases. Germline CDR1 and CDR2: MNHEY and SVGEGT. CDR3 loop: CASSHQGQGASSGELFF. CDR3 sequence (DNA): TGTGCCAGCAGTCACCAAGGACAGGGGGCGAGTTCCGGGGAGCTGTTTTTT.

The CDR3: CASSFGPGNGYTF. The CDR3 DNA sequence: TGTGCCAGCAGTTTTGGGCCAGGGAATGGCTACACCTTC. This sequence joins TRBV12-3 or TRBV12-4 and TRBJ1-2; tentative D call: TRBD1 (5 bases). CDR3 size: 13 residues. Between the trimmed V and J ends, which lost 3 bases and 6 bases, there was a span of 11 bases.

This clone was observed a handful of times. The rearrangement uses TRBV4-1 and TRBJ2-5, with TRBD2 matching over 8 bases. In germline, CDR1 is MGHRA, CDR2 YSYEKL. The length of the CDR3 is 17 residues. The V gene end was trimmed by 1 base and the J gene end by 4 bases; junction bases not matched to a gene: 11. The CDR3 coding sequence is TGCGCCAGCAGCCAAGTCCCCCGGGGGGGAAAGGGAGAGACCCAGTACTTC. It yields the protein CASSQVPRGGKGETQYF.

V usage is TRBV6-1 and J usage is TRBJ1-4, with a possible D match to TRBD1 (5 bases). Trimming took 0 bases from V and 7 from J, leaving 12 bases between them. There are 15 residues in the CDR3. Germline-derived CDR1 and CDR2 are MNHNS and SASEGT. The CDR3 loop reads CASSEASAGTEKLFF. In nucleotides, the CDR3 is TGTGCCAGCAGTGAAGCTTCGGCAGGGACTGAAAAACTGTTTTTT.

The chain joins TRBV18 to TRBJ2-7; D unresolved. The CDR3 is 15 amino acids. V was shortened by 2 bases and J by 2 bases, with 13 bases between the two germline ends. Per the germline V gene, CDR1 is KGHSH and CDR2 is LQKENI. This CDR3 is CASSPEADATYEQYF. CDR3 DNA sequence: TGTGCCAGCTCACCAGAGGCAGACGCAACCTACGAGCAGTACTTC.

With respect to this clone: This sample includes further DNA sequences coding for the same CDR3. The rearrangement links TRBV12-5 to TRBJ2-5; D uncertain. Germline CDR1 LGHNT, CDR2 FRNRAP. V was pared by 1 base and J by 2 bases, with 5 bases between. The CDR3 totals 13 residues. CDR3 nucleotide sequence: TGTGCTAGTGGTTTGGCCGCACAAGAGACCCAGTACTTC. Its protein product is CASGLAAQETQYF. Using reference TRBV12-5 and TRBJ2-5 for the parts outside the CDR3, the full variable domain is DARVTQTPRHKVTEMGQEVTMRCQPILGHNTVFWYRQTMMQGLELLAYFRNRAPLDDSGMPKDRFSAEMPDATLATLKIQPSEPRDSAVYFCASGLAAQETQYFGPGTRLLVL.

V usage is TRBV10-3 and J usage is TRBJ2-2; 8 bases are a match to TRBD2. CDR1 and CDR2 from the germline V gene are ENHRY and SYGVKD. The CDR3 is 14 amino acids. The J segment lost 0 bases and the V segment lost 10 bases, leaving 4 bases of the junction unmatched. The CDR3 DNA is TGTGCCAGCGAGCGGGGGCCGAACACCGGGGAGCTGTTTTTT. Protein: CASERGPNTGELFF.

The table lists this clone with a count of one. The chain couples TRBV4-2 to TRBJ2-2; D might be TRBD1 (6 bases). This CDR3 comprises 15 residues. Trimming pared 5 bases from V and 7 bases from J, leaving 17 bases between. The germline gives CDR1 LGHNA, CDR2 YNFKEQ. The chain's CDR3 is CASSEIPGHSGELFF. In nucleotides, the CDR3 is TGTGCCAGCAGCGAGATCCCGGGACATAGCGGGGAGCTGTTTTTT.

The chain links TRBV4-1 to TRBJ1-1, with 7 bases identical to TRBD1. The CDR3 has 15 amino acids. Looked up from germline, CDR1 is MGHRA and CDR2 is YSYEKL. Unmatched junction bases numbered 11, after V lost 5 bases and J lost 5 bases. The CDR3 sequence is CASSIHRGRGTEAFF. CDR3 in DNA: TGCGCCAGCAGCATTCACAGGGGCAGGGGGACTGAAGCTTTCTTT.

The chain links TRBV5-1 to TRBJ1-2; 8 bases are a match to TRBD1. J gave up 3 bases and V 4 bases, and 8 bases lay outside the gene matches. Germline V gene sequence: CDR1 SGHRS, CDR2 YFSETQ. CDR3 size: 15 residues. The CDR3 DNA sequence: TGCGCCAGCAGCATACAGGGGACAGGATACTATGGCTACACCTTC. Encoded protein: CASSIQGTGYYGYTF.

This rearrangement joins TRBV6-5 to TRBJ2-7; 10 bases are shared with TRBD1. The CDR3 length is 14 residues. The trim removed 1 base at V and 6 bases at J, leaving 3 bases unmatched. The germline V gene encodes CDR1 MNHEY and CDR2 SVGAGI. CDR3 DNA: TGTGCCAGCAGTTACTATGGGGACAGGGGCGAGCAGTACTTC. Its translation is CASSYYGDRGEQYF.

The chain has TRBV11-3 and TRBJ2-1, with TRBD2 matching 10 bases. The germline gives CDR1 SGHNT, CDR2 YENEEA. The V segment lost 8 bases and the J segment 10 bases; nucleotides outside the gene matches: 8. The CDR3 is made up of 13 amino acids. In DNA, the CDR3 is TGTGCCAGCCGGCCGACTAGCGGGTTGGAGCAGTTCTTC. As protein: CASRPTSGLEQFF.

V and J are TRBV19 and TRBJ2-5; 7 bases are a match to TRBD1. The V and J ends lost 10 bases and 1 base, in that order; junction bases with no gene match: 6. The CDR3 covers 13 residues. CDR1 and CDR2 (germline): LNHDA, SQIVND (reference sequence). CDR3 bases: TGTGCCACCGCACAGGGGATCCAAGAGACCCAGTACTTC. This encodes CATAQGIQETQYF.

The rearrangement links TRBV5-4 to TRBJ2-7; D is tentatively TRBD1 or TRBD2 (5 bases each). From germline, CDR1 is SGHNT and CDR2 YYREEE (reference sequence). CDR3 length: 13 residues. The V and J ends lost 3 bases and 3 bases respectively, with 10 bases between them. CDR3 coding DNA: TGTGCCAGCAGCTCGGGACGGTACTACGAGCAGTACTTC. This translates into CASSSGRYYEQYF.

This rearrangement joins TRBV18 to TRBJ1-3; D is unclear. Trimming cost V 1 base and J 4 bases, with 8 bases left between them. Germline V gene sequence: CDR1 KGHSH, CDR2 LQKENI. The length of the CDR3 is 14 residues. CDR3 in amino acids: CASSPQGPGNTIYF. As DNA, the CDR3 is TGTGCCAGCTCACCACAGGGCCCCGGAAACACCATATATTTT.

This chain uses TRBV6-5 with TRBJ2-7, with D possibly TRBD1 on 6 matching bases. Germline V gene lookup returns CDR1 MNHEY and CDR2 SVGAGI. The V gene lost 5 bases and the J gene lost 5 bases, with 13 bases spanning the gap. This CDR3 spans 13 amino acids. The CDR3 DNA reads as TGTGCCAGCAGTCGCCACAGGGAAGACGAGCAGTACTTC. This encodes CASSRHREDEQYF.

The chain employs TRBV7-9 and TRBJ2-7; 7 positions match TRBD1. This CDR3 is 14 amino acids long. Per germline, CDR1 SEHNR and CDR2 FQNEAQ (reference sequence). The V segment lost 6 bases and the J segment 5 bases; nucleotides outside the gene matches: 10. In DNA form, the CDR3 reads TGTGCCAGCAGTTCACGGACAGGTCCCAACGAGCAGTACTTC. It encodes CASSSRTGPNEQYF.

In the case of this clone: The sample has other DNA sequences that encode this CDR3 too. V usage is TRBV27 and J usage is TRBJ2-7; D remains ambiguous. This CDR3 spans 13 amino acids. The V gene's germline CDR1 is MNHEY and CDR2 SMNVEV (reference sequence). Trimming removed 2 bases at V and 3 bases at J, with 8 bases between. CDR3: CASSLRERYEQYF. The CDR3 DNA follows: TGTGCCAGCAGTTTACGTGAACGCTACGAGCAGTACTTC.